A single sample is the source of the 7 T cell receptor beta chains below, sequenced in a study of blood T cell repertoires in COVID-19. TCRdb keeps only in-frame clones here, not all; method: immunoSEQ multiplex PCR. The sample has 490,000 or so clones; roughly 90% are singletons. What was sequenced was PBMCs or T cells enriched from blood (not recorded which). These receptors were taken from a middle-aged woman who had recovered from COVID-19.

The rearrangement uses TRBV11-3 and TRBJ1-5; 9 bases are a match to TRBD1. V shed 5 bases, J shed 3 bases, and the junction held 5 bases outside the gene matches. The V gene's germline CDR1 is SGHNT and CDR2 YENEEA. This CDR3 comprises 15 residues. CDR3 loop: CASSPGQGLNQPQHF. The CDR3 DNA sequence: TGTGCCAGCAGCCCCGGACAGGGGCTCAATCAGCCCCAGCATTTT. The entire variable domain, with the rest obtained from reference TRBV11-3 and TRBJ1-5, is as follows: EAGVVQSPRYKIIEKKQPVAFWCNPISGHNTLYWYLQNLGQGPELLIRYENEEAVDDSQLPKDRFSAERLKGVDSTLKIQPAELGDSAVYLCASSPGQGLNQPQHFGDGTRLSIL.

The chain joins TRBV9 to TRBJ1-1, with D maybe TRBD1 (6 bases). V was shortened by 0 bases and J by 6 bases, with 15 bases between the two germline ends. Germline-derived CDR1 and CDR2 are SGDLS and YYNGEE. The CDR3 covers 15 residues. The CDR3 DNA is TGTGCCAGCAGCGTAGGGGGACACATAAACGCTGAAGCTTTCTTT. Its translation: CASSVGGHINAEAFF.

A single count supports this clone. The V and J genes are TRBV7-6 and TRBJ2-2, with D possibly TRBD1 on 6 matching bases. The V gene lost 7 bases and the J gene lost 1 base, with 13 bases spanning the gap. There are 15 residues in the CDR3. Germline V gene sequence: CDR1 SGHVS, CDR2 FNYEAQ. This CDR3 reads CASTSRGGNTGELFF. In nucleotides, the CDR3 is TGTGCCAGCACCTCGAGAGGGGGGAACACCGGGGAGCTGTTTTTT.

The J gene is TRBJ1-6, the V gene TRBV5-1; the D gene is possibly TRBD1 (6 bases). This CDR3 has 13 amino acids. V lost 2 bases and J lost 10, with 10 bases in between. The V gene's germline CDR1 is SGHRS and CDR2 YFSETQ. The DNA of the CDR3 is TGCGCCAGCAGCTTTGGGGGCCTCTCACCCCTCCACTTT. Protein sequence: CASSFGGLSPLHF.

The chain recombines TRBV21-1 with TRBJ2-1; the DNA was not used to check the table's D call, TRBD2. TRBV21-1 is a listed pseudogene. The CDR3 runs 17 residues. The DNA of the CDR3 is TGTGCCAGCAGCAAAGTGGCTAGCGGGAGAAATGGTCATGAGCAGTTCTTC. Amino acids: CASSKVASGRNGHEQFF.

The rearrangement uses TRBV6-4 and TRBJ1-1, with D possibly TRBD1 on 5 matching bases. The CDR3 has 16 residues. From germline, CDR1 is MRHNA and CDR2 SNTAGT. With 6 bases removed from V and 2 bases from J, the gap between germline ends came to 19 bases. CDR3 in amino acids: CASREFSEGLNTEAFF. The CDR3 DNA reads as TGTGCCAGCAGAGAGTTTTCGGAGGGACTCAACACTGAAGCTTTCTTT.

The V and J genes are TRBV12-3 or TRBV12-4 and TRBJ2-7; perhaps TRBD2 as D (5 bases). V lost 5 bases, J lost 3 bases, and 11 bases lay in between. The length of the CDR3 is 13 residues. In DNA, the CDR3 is TGTGCCAGCAGTGACACTAGGAACTACGAGCAGTACTTC. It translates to CASSDTRNYEQYF.